This TCR beta chain was sequenced in a study of cytomegalovirus exposure and HLA in healthy donors. Details on this clone: This same CDR3 is encoded by further DNA sequences in the sample.

The CDR3 is 14 residues long. Trimming left V 0 bases short and J 1 base short, with 7 bases between. The V gene's germline CDR1 is SGHRS and CDR2 YFSETQ. PCR involved 60 Vbeta and 13 Jbeta primers. Method: immunoSEQ multiplex PCR; TCRdb's copy keeps in-frame clones and lacks some. The repertoire has around 88,000 clones, under 85% of them found once; the top ten carry roughly 4%. This chain connects TRBV5-1 to TRBJ2-5, with D possibly matching TRBD2 (6 bases). The sequence derives from a woman between 35 and 50 years old in good health and CMV-seropositive. The sequencing sample was made of PBMCs. The CDR3 region is CASSLVAAQETQYF. CDR3 sequence (DNA): TGCGCCAGCAGCTTGGTAGCGGCCCAAGAGACCCAGTACTTC.